Listed below are T cell receptor beta chains from one sample, sequenced in a study of T-cell memory formation after mild COVID-19. TCRdb reprocessed the 5' RACE reads with MiXCR, giving one entry per CDR3 protein. Of fewer than 650,000 distinct CDR3 sequences listed, roughly 17% are singletons. Sequencing input: PBMCs or a T cell subset sorted from them (not recorded which). The receptors were gathered from an adult woman who had mild COVID-19 (a few samples of this study predate the infection). Cell type and time point are not known. CDR3s include the opening cysteine and the closing phenylalanine or tryptophan. Each record gives: CDR3 DNA, CDR3 protein, clone size, J gene, D gene, V gene. D genes are given only for firm matches. The size field is filled for only some rows; it gives once, few, many or a size class.

DNA: TGTGCCAGCTCACCGCGGACAGGGGGCGAAGGTGGACTAGCGGGACGTTACAATGAGCAGTTCTTC
CDR3: CASSPRTGGEGGLAGRYNEQFF
size: few
J: TRBJ2-1
D: NA
V: TRBV18

DNA: TGCGCCAGCAGCTTGGATGCAGGAAACTCTGGGGCCAACGTCCTGACTTTC
CDR3: CASSLDAGNSGANVLTF
size: NA
J: TRBJ2-6
D: NA
V: TRBV5-1

DNA: TGTGCCAGCAGTTTGGTTAACAACGAGCAGTACTTC
CDR3: CASSLVNNEQYF
size: few
J: TRBJ2-7
D: NA
V: TRBV12-3/TRBV12-4

DNA: TGTGCCAGCAGTTACAGGGGCTATGAGCAGTTCTTC
CDR3: CASSYRGYEQFF
size: NA
J: TRBJ2-1
D: NA
V: TRBV6-2/TRBV6-3

DNA: TGTGCCAGCTCACCCGACAGGGGCCCGAACACTGAAGCTTTCTTT
CDR3: CASSPDRGPNTEAFF
size: NA
J: TRBJ1-1
D: TRBD1
V: TRBV18

DNA: TGTGCCACCAGTGATTCGGACAGGGCTGGAAACACCATATATTTT
CDR3: CATSDSDRAGNTIYF
size: few
J: TRBJ1-3
D: TRBD1
V: TRBV24-1

DNA: TGTGCCAGCAGGATAGCAGGGGGTGGAGATGGCTACACCTTC
CDR3: CASRIAGGGDGYTF
size: NA
J: TRBJ1-2
D: TRBD1
V: TRBV7-2

DNA: TGTGCCAGCAGCCAAGGTGGAGGGGGCGAGCAGTACTTC
CDR3: CASSQGGGGEQYF
size: few
J: TRBJ2-7
D: NA
V: TRBV3-1

DNA: TGCAGTGCTCCTCGGGGGAGCGGGAGTTCTAATGAGCAGTTCTTC
CDR3: CSAPRGSGSSNEQFF
size: NA
J: TRBJ2-1
D: TRBD2
V: TRBV20-1

DNA: TGTGCCAGCAGGGGGAGGGGGGGATTAGATACGCAGTATTTT
CDR3: CASRGRGGLDTQYF
size: NA
J: TRBJ2-3
D: NA
V: TRBV6-5

DNA: TGTGCCACCAGTCCAGGGTATAGCAATCAGCCCCAGCATTTT
CDR3: CATSPGYSNQPQHF
size: NA
J: TRBJ1-5
D: NA
V: TRBV24-1

DNA: TGTGCCAGCAGTCTGAGTGGAGTATGGGCTAGCGGGGTGCTGGTAACCGGGGAGCTGTTTTTT
CDR3: CASSLSGVWASGVLVTGELFF
size: few
J: TRBJ2-2
D: TRBD2
V: TRBV11-2

DNA: TGTGCCAGCAGCACTCAGACAGGTGAAGCTTTCTTT
CDR3: CASSTQTGEAFF
size: NA
J: TRBJ1-1
D: NA
V: TRBV7-9

DNA: TGTGCCAGCAGCCAGACAGGACCTCCCTACGAGCAGTACTTC
CDR3: CASSQTGPPYEQYF
size: few
J: TRBJ2-7
D: NA
V: TRBV6-2/TRBV6-3

DNA: TGTGCCAGCAGTATGACAGGGGTTTTTAGCGGCTACACCTTC
CDR3: CASSMTGVFSGYTF
size: NA
J: TRBJ1-2
D: TRBD1
V: TRBV12-3/TRBV12-4

DNA: TGTGCCAGCAGCTTACTCGATCAGGAAAAACTGTTTTTT
CDR3: CASSLLDQEKLFF
size: NA
J: TRBJ1-4
D: NA
V: TRBV7-2